This entry lists 22 T cell receptor beta chains sequenced from one sample in a study of Graves' ophthalmopathy and Graves' hyperthyroidism. The authors amplified TCR beta CDR3 regions, and they did so from RNA transcripts for repertoire sequencing. After a first-round RT-PCR with HTBI primers, a second-round multiplex PCR was run. TCRdb ran MiXCR on the multiplex PCR reads and lists one entry per CDR3 protein. The sample holds hundreds of thousands of distinct CDR3 sequences, about 24% seen once. Source material: peripheral blood. The receptors were sampled from a woman under 30 with stable Graves' hyperthyroidism. Some clones in this sample may be carry-over from other donors' samples.

This clonotype was seen at least ten times. The V gene is TRBV12-3 or TRBV12-4, the J gene TRBJ2-5; 10 positions match TRBD2. CDR3 length equals 15 residues. The ends lost 7 bases at V and 4 bases at J; junction bases unmatched: 9. The CDR3 bases are TGTGCCAGCACTCCCGCAGCGGGGGGGGTAGAGACCCAGTACTTC. It translates to CASTPAAGGVETQYF.

Notes on this clonotype: An end of the junction does not agree with germline; a read error may underlie this. The chain employs TRBV6-2 or TRBV6-3 and TRBJ2-5; either TRBD1 or TRBD2 may supply D (6 bases each). Germline assignment: CDR1 MNHEY and CDR2 SVGEGT. The CDR3 covers 13 residues. The CDR3 spells CASSPGAPETQCF. The CDR3, as DNA: TGTGCCAGCAGTCCGGGGGCTCCAGAGACCCAGTGCTTC.

This clonotype was counted ten times or more. The chain is built from TRBV28 and TRBJ2-5, with TRBD1 as a possible D gene (6 bases). CDR3 length: 16 residues. V lost 3 bases and J lost 5, with 19 bases in between. Germline CDR1 is MDHEN and CDR2 is SYDVKM. CDR3 in DNA: TGTGCCAGCAGTTTTTCAGGGGCCAGCTTTGGGGAGACCCAGTACTTC. It encodes CASSFSGASFGETQYF.

The chain has TRBV5-1 and TRBJ1-2; TRBD1 agrees at 9 bases. V was pared by 5 bases and J by 8 bases, with 10 bases of the junction left unmatched. This CDR3 is 14 amino acids long. Per the germline V gene, CDR1 is SGHRS and CDR2 is YFSETQ. The CDR3 nucleotides are TGCGCCAGCAGTTCGTCGGGACAGGGTGTAGGCTACACCTTC. Residues: CASSSSGQGVGYTF.

In this sample, this clonotype turned up many times. J is TRBJ2-7 and V is TRBV28, with D unclear. The CDR3 spans 16 residues. Looked up from germline, CDR1 is MDHEN and CDR2 is SYDVKM. The V gene lost 3 bases and the J gene lost 6 bases, with 21 bases spanning the gap. CDR3 protein: CASSFPGLSFLSEQYF. The CDR3 coding sequence is TGTGCCAGCAGTTTTCCGGGTCTATCGTTCCTTTCCGAGCAGTACTTC. Full variable domain (outside the CDR3, taken from reference TRBV28 and TRBJ2-7): DVKVTQSSRYLVKRTGEKVFLECVQDMDHENMFWYRQDPGLGLRLIYFSYDVKMKEKGDIPEGYSVSREKKERFSLILESASTNQTSMYLCASSFPGLSFLSEQYFGPGTRLTVT.

The J gene is TRBJ1-1, the V gene TRBV6-1, with TRBD1 matching over 10 bases. V shed 6 bases, J shed 11 bases, and the junction held 9 bases outside the gene matches. The CDR3 loop spans 13 amino acids. CDR1 and CDR2 from the germline V gene are MNHNS and SASEGT. The CDR3 loop reads CASRDPDRGVAFF. Written as DNA, the CDR3 is TGTGCCAGCAGGGACCCGGACAGGGGGGTGGCTTTCTTT.

The chain couples TRBV27 to TRBJ1-1; D unclear. CDR1 and CDR2 from the germline V gene are MNHEY and SMNVEV (reference sequence). The CDR3 length is 15 residues. V dropped 2 bases and J dropped 4 bases, with 14 bases sitting between them. The CDR3 loop reads CASSLEYKRVTEAFF. In nucleotides, the CDR3 is TGTGCCAGCAGTTTAGAGTACAAAAGGGTCACTGAAGCTTTCTTT.

This clonotype was seen once. The J gene is TRBJ2-7, the V gene TRBV6-2 or TRBV6-3; 13 nucleotides match TRBD2. The CDR3 sequence is 17 residues long. The J segment lost 5 bases and the V segment lost 2 bases, leaving 9 bases of the junction unmatched. Germline V gene data show CDR1 as MNHEY and CDR2 as SVGEGT. The CDR3 DNA follows: TGTGCCAGCAGTTACACCCTACGGACTAGCGGGGGAGACGAGCAGTACTTC. Translation: CASSYTLRTSGGDEQYF.

This clonotype was detected many times. The chain carries TRBV15 and TRBJ2-7; possibly TRBD1 for D (5 bases). V was trimmed by 0 bases and J by 2 bases, leaving 17 bases between them. In germline, CDR1 is LNHNV, CDR2 YYDKDF (reference sequence). The CDR3 spans 17 residues. The CDR3 sequence is CATSRDRAGFEAYEQYF. CDR3 DNA: TGTGCCACCAGCAGAGATAGGGCAGGGTTTGAAGCCTACGAGCAGTACTTC.

The J gene is TRBJ1-5, the V gene TRBV6-5, with 9 bases that match TRBD1. CDR1 is MNHEY, CDR2 SVGAGI, per germline. Germline trimming cut 0 bases from V and 5 bases from J; bases unmatched to any gene: 2. The CDR3 consists of 15 residues. As DNA, the CDR3 is TGTGCCAGCAGTTACTCGGGACAGGGACATCAGCCCCAGCATTTT. Translated, it gives CASSYSGQGHQPQHF.

The V and J genes are TRBV20-1 and TRBJ2-2; weak D call: TRBD2 (6 bases). CDR1 DFQATT and CDR2 SNEGSKA come from the germline V gene (reference sequence). Trimming cost V 0 bases and J 5 bases, with 13 bases left between them. The CDR3 has 15 residues. In DNA form, the CDR3 reads TGCAGTGCTAGAGAGAGGACCGCGGGGACCGGGGAGCTGTTTTTT. Translating it yields CSARERTAGTGELFF.

This clonotype was detected a few times. This sequence joins TRBV7-2 and TRBJ2-4; D call uncertain. V was cut by 5 bases and J by 14 bases, with 13 bases left in between. Germline CDR1 and CDR2: SGHTA and FQGNSA. The CDR3 consists of 11 residues. The CDR3: CASSALGLEYF. DNA for the CDR3: TGTGCCAGCAGCGCGCTCGGTTTAGAGTACTTC.

The V and J genes are TRBV7-9 and TRBJ1-1; D is uncertain. The V end was cut by 5 bases, the J end by 4 bases, with 11 bases between. CDR3 size: 13 residues. CDR1 and CDR2 (germline): SEHNR, FQNEAQ (reference sequence). CDR3: CASSLNSGTEAFF. CDR3 nucleotide sequence: TGTGCCAGCAGCCTGAATTCGGGCACTGAAGCTTTCTTT.

The chain joins TRBV9 to TRBJ2-2; tentative D call: TRBD2 (5 bases). Germline CDR1 SGDLS, CDR2 YYNGEE. V gave up 0 bases and J gave up 0 bases, with 12 bases separating them. The CDR3 covers 17 residues. The CDR3 region is CASSVVPIGANTGELFF. DNA of the CDR3: TGTGCCAGCAGCGTAGTCCCTATCGGGGCGAACACCGGGGAGCTGTTTTTT.

There are many counts of this clonotype. The genes are TRBV5-1 and TRBJ1-6; 8 bases match TRBD1. The CDR3 sequence is 15 residues long. V was pared by 4 bases and J by 8 bases, with 8 bases of the junction left unmatched. Per germline, CDR1 SGHRS and CDR2 YFSETQ. The CDR3 DNA is TGCGCCAGCAGCACCAGACAGGGGATGGATTCACCCCTCCACTTT. This sequence encodes CASSTRQGMDSPLHF.

The V gene is TRBV27, the J gene TRBJ1-5; D unclear. V was shortened by 5 bases and J by 7 bases, with 12 bases between the two germline ends. Germline V gene lookup returns CDR1 MNHEY and CDR2 SMNVEV (reference sequence). This CDR3 has 13 amino acids. In nucleotides, the CDR3 is TGTGCCAGCAGTCCCCCGGCAGGACAGCCCCAGCATTTT. It specifies CASSPPAGQPQHF.

This clonotype was picked up many times. In nucleotides, the CDR3 is TGTGCCAGCCTCGACAGGTCCTGGGGAAACACTGAAGCTTTCTTT. Protein product: CASLDRSWGNTEAFF. This sequence joins TRBV2 and TRBJ1-1; possible D gene TRBD1, 6 bases. V was shortened by 8 bases and J by 2 bases, with 18 bases between the two germline ends. The CDR3 sequence is 15 residues long. Germline V gene lookup returns CDR1 SNHLY and CDR2 FYNNEI.

This clonotype was counted ten times or more. The rearrangement joins TRBV24-1 to TRBJ2-2; 7 positions agree with TRBD1. V shed 2 bases, J shed 3 bases, and the junction held 5 bases outside the gene matches. Per germline, CDR1 KGHDR and CDR2 SFDVKD. The length of the CDR3 is 16 residues. As DNA, the CDR3 is TGTGCCACCAGTGATTCCCGACAGGGCCACACCGGGGAGCTGTTTTTT. Translation: CATSDSRQGHTGELFF.

The chain employs TRBV4-1 and TRBJ2-6; D is uncertain. The length of the CDR3 is 17 residues. The germline V and J ends were trimmed by 2 bases and 0 bases, with 11 bases remaining between them. From germline, CDR1 is MGHRA and CDR2 YSYEKL. The CDR3 here is CASSQKGSLSGANVLTF. The CDR3, as DNA: TGCGCCAGCAGCCAAAAGGGCAGTCTCTCTGGGGCCAACGTCCTGACTTTC.

This clonotype was recorded at least ten times. The gene calls are TRBV12-3 or TRBV12-4 and TRBJ1-1; D is ambiguous. The CDR3 length is 12 residues. V shed 3 bases and J shed 10 bases, with 12 bases lying between them. The CDR3 nucleotides read TGTGCCAGCAGTTTTTCGGGATTCGGAGCTTTCTTT. It encodes CASSFSGFGAFF.

This clonotype was detected ten times or more. The V call is TRBV29-1, the J call TRBJ2-5; D assignment may be TRBD1 or TRBD2 (6 bases each). Germline loops: CDR1 SQVTM, CDR2 ANQGSEA. The CDR3 spans 13 residues. V was trimmed by 6 bases and J by 4 bases, leaving 15 bases between them. In DNA form, the CDR3 reads TGCAGCGTCGGCCCTGGAGGGGGAGAGACCCAGTACTTC. Residues: CSVGPGGGETQYF.

In its sample, this clonotype was seen many times. The V and J genes are TRBV6-5 and TRBJ1-1; tentatively, D is TRBD1 (5 bases). This CDR3 comprises 13 residues. Trimming removed 2 bases from V and 10 bases from J, with 14 bases in between. CDR1 is MNHEY, CDR2 SVGAGI, per germline. As DNA, the CDR3 is TGTGCCAGCAGTTACGGGGCGGAAGGGCGAGCTTTCTTT. It is translated as CASSYGAEGRAFF.